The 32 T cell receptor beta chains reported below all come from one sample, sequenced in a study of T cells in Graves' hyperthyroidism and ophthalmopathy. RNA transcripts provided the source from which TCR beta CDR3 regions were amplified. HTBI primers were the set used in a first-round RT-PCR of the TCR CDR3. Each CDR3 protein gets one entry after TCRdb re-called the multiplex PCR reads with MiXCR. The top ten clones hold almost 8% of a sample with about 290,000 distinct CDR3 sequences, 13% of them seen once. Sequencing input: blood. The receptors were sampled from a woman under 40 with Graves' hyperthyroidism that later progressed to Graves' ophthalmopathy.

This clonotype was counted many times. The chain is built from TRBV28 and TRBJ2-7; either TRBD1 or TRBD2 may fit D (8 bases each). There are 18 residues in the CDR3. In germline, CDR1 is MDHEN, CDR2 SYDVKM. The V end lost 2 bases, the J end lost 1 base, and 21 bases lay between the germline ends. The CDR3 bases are TGTGCCAGCAGTTTACCAGGGGGCGCGAGCGGGGGTTCCTACGAGCAGTACTTC. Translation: CASSLPGGASGGSYEQYF.

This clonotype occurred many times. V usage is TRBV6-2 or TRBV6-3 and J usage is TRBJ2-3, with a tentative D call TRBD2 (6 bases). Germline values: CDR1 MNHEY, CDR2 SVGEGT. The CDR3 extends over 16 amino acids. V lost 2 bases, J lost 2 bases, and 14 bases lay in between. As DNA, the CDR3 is TGTGCCAGCAGTTACGGTAGCGGAAGTCTCACAGATACGCAGTATTTT. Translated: CASSYGSGSLTDTQYF.

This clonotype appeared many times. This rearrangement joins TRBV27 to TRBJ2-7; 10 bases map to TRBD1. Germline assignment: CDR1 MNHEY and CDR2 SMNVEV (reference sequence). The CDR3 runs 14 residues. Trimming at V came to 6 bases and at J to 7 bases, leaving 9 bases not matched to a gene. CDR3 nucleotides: TGTGCCAGCAGCTTGACAGGGGGCGGATGGGAGCAGTACTTC. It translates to CASSLTGGGWEQYF.

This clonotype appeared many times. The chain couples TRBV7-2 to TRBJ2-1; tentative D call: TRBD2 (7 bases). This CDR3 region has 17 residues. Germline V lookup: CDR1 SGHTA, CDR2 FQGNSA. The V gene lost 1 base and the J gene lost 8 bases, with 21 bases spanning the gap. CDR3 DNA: TGTGCCAGCAGCTTAGTGCTAGGGGGGGCGGGAGTCCATGAGCAGTTCTTC. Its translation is CASSLVLGGAGVHEQFF.

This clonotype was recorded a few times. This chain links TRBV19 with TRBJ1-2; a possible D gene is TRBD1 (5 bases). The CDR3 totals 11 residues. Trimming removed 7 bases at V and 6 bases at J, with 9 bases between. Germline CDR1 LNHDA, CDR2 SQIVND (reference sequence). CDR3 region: CASTEGNGYTF. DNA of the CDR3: TGTGCCAGTACGGAGGGGAATGGCTACACCTTC.

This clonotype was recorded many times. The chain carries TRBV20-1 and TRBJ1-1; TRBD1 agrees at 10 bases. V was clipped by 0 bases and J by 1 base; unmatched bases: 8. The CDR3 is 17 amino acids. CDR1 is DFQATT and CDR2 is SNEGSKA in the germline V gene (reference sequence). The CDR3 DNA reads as TGCAGTGCTAGAGATTACGGGACAGGGGAACCGAACACTGAAGCTTTCTTT. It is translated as CSARDYGTGEPNTEAFF.

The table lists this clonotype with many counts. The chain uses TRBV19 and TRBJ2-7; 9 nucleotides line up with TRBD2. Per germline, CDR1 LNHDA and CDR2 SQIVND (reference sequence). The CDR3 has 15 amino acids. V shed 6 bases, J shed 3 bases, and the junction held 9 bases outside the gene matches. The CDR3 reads CASRISASGNYEQYF. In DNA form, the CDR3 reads TGTGCCAGTAGAATTTCGGCTAGCGGGAACTACGAGCAGTACTTC.

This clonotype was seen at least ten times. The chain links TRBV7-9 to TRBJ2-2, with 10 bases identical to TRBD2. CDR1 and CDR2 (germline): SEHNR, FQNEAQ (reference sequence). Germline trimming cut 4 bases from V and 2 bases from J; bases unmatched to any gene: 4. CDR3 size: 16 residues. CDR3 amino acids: CASSSRLAGNTGELFF. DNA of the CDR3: TGTGCCAGCAGCTCGAGACTAGCGGGTAACACCGGGGAGCTGTTTTTT.

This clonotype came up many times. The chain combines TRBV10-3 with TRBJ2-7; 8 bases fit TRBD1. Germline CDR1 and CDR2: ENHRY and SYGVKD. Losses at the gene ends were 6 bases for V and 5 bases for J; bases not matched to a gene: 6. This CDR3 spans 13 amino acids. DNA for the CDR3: TGTGCCATCAGCCGGGACAGGACCGACGAGCAGTACTTC. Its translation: CAISRDRTDEQYF.

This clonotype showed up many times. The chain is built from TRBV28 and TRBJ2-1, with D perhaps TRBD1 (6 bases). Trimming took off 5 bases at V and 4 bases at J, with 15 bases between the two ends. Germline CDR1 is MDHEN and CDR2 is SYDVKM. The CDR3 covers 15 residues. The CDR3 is CASSLTGTQYNEQFF. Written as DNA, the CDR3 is TGTGCCAGCAGTCTGACCGGGACACAATACAATGAGCAGTTCTTC.

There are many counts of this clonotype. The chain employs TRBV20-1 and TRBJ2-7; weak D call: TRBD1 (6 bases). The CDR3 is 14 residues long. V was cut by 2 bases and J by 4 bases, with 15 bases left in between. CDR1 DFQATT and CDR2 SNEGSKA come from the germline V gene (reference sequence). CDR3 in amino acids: CSARKAGASYEQYF. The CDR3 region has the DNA TGCAGTGCTAGAAAGGCAGGGGCGAGTTACGAGCAGTACTTC.

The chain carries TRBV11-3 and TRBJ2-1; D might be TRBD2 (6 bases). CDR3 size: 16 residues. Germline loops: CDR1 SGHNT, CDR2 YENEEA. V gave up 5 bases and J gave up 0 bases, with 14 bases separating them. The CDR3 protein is CASSQGSGGSYNEQFF. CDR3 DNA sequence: TGTGCCAGCAGCCAAGGTAGCGGAGGCTCCTACAATGAGCAGTTCTTC.

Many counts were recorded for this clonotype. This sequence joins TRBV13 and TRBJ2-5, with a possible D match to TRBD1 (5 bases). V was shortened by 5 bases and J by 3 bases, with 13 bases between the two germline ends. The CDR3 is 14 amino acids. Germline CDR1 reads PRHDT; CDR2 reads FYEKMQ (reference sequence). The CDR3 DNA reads TGTGCCAGCAGCCTCAGGGTACCTAAAGAGACCCAGTACTTC. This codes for CASSLRVPKETQYF.

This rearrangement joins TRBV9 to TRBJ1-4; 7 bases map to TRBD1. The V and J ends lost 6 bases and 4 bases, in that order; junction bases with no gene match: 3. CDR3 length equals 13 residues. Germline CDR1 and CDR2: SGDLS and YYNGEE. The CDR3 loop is CASKGQLNEKLFF. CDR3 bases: TGTGCCAGCAAGGGACAGCTTAATGAAAAACTGTTTTTT. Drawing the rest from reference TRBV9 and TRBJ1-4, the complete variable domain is DSGVTQTPKHLITATGQRVTLRCSPRSGDLSVYWYQQSLDQGLQFLIQYYNGEERAKGNILERFSAQQFPDLHSELNLSSLELGDSALYFCASKGQLNEKLFFGSGTQLSVL.

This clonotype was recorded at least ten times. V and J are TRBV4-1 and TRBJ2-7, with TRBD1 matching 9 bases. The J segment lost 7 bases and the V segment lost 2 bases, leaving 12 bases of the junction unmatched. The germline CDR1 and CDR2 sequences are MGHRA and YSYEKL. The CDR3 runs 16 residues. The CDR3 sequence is CASSQTPGTGFWEQYF. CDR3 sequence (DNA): TGCGCCAGCAGCCAAACACCCGGGACAGGGTTTTGGGAGCAGTACTTC.

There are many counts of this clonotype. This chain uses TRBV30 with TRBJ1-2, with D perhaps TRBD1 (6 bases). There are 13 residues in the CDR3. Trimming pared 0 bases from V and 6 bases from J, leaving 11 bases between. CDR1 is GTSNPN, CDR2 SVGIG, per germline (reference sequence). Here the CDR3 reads CAWSVITGHGYTF. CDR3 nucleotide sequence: TGTGCCTGGAGTGTGATTACAGGGCATGGCTACACCTTC.

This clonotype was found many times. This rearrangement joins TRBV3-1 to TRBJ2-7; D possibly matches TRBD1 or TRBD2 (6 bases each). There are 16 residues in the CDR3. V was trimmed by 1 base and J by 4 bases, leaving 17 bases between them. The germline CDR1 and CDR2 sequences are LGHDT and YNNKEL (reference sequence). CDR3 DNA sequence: TGTGCCAGCAGCCAAGCCACTGGGGGGCTAGGTTACGAGCAGTACTTC. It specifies CASSQATGGLGYEQYF.

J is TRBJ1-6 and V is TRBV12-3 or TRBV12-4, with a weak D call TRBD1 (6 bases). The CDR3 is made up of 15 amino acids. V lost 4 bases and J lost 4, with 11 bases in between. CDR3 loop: CASSSEQGYNSPLHF. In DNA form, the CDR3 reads TGTGCCAGCAGTTCGGAGCAGGGGTATAATTCACCCCTCCACTTT.

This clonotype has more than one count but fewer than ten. CDR3 region: CASSSRNTEAFF. The CDR3 DNA reads as TGTGCCAGTAGTAGCCGGAACACTGAAGCTTTCTTT. The V gene is TRBV19, the J gene TRBJ1-1; D gene ambiguous. The CDR3 runs to 12 residues. Trimming cost V 4 bases and J 1 base, with 4 bases left between them. CDR1 and CDR2 (germline): LNHDA, SQIVND (reference sequence).

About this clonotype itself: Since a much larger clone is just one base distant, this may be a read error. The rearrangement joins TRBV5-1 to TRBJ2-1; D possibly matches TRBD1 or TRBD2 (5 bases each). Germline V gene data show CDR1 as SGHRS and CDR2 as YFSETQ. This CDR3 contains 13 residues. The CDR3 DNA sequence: TGCGCCAGCAGCGCCGGGACCTACAATGGGCAGTTCTTC. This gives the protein CASSAGTYNGQFF.

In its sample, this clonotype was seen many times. The CDR3 bases are TGTGCCATCAGTGACCCGAAGGTCTGGCGGGAGGGCCCGGCTGAGCAGTTCTTC. It encodes CAISDPKVWREGPAEQFF. The chain is built from TRBV10-3 and TRBJ2-1, with 9 bases lining up with TRBD2. J gave up 9 bases and V 3 bases, and 18 bases lay outside the gene matches. Germline CDR1 is ENHRY and CDR2 is SYGVKD. The CDR3 length is 18 residues.

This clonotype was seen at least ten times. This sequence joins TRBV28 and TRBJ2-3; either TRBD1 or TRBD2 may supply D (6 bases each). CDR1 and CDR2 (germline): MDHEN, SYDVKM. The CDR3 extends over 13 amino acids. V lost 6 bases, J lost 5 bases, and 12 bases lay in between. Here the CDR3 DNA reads TGTGCCAGCAGGGGGGGCGGGTTAGATACGCAGTATTTT. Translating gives CASRGGGLDTQYF.

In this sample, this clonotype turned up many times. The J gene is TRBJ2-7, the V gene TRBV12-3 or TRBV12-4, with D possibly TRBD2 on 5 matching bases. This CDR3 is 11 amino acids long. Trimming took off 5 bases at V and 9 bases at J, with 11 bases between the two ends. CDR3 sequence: CASSAARGQYF. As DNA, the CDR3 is TGTGCCAGCAGTGCCGCCCGGGGGCAGTACTTC.

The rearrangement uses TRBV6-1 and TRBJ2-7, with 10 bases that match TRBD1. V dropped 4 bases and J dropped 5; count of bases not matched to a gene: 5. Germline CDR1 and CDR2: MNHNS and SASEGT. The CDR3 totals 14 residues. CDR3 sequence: CASSAGTGAHEQYF. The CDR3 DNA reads TGTGCCAGCAGTGCCGGGACAGGGGCCCACGAGCAGTACTTC.

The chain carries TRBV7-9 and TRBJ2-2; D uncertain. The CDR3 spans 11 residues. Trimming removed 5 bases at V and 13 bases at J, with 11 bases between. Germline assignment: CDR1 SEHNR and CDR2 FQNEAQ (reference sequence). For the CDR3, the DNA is TGTGCCAGCAGCCCGGAGCTTAGGCTGTTTTTT. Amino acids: CASSPELRLFF.

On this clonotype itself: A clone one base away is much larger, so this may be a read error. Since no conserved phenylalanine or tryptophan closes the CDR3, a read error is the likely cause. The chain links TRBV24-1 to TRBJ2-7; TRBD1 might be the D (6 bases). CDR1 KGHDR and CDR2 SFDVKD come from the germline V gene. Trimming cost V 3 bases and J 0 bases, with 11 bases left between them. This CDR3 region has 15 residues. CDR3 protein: CATSDHRDTSYEQYL. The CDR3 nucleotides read TGTGCCACCAGTGATCACCGGGACACCTCCTACGAGCAGTACCTC.

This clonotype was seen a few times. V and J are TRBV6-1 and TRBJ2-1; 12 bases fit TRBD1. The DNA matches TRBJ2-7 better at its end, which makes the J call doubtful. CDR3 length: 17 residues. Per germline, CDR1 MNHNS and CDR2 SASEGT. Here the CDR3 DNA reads TGTGCCAGCAGTGATACATTGGGACAGGGGGCCTACAATGAGCAGTACTTC. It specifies CASSDTLGQGAYNEQYF.

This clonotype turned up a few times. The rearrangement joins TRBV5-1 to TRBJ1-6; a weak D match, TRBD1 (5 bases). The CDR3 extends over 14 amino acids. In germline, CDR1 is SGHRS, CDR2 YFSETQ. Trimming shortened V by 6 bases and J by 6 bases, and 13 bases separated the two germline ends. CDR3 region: CASTRGTVNSPLHF. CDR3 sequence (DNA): TGCGCCAGCACCCGCGGGACGGTTAATTCACCCCTCCACTTT.

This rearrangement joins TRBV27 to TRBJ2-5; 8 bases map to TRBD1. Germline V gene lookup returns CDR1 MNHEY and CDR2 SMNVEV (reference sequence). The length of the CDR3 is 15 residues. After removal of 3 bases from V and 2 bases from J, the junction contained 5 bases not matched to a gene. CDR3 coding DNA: TGTGCCAGCAGTTTGTCACAGGGGGTTCAAGAGACCCAGTACTTC. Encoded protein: CASSLSQGVQETQYF.

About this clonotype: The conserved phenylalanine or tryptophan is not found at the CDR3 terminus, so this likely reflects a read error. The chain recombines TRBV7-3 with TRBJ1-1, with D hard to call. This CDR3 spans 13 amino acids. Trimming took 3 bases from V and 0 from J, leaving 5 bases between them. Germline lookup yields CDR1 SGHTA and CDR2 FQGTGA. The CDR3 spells CASSFSVNTEAFL. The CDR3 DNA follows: TGTGCCAGCAGCTTCTCAGTGAACACTGAAGCTTTCCTT.

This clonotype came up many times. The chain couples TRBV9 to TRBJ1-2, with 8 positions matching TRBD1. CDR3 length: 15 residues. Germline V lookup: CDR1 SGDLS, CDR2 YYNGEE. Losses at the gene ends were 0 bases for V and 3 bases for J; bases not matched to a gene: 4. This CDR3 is CASSVGLTGDYGYTF. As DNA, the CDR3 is TGTGCCAGCAGCGTAGGCCTGACAGGGGACTATGGCTACACCTTC.

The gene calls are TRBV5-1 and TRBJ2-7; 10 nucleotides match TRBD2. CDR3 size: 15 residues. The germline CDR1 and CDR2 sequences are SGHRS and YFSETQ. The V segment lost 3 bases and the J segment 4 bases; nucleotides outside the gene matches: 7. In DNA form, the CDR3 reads TGCGCCAGCAGCTCCCAAGCGGGAGGGGTGTACGAGCAGTACTTC. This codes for CASSSQAGGVYEQYF.